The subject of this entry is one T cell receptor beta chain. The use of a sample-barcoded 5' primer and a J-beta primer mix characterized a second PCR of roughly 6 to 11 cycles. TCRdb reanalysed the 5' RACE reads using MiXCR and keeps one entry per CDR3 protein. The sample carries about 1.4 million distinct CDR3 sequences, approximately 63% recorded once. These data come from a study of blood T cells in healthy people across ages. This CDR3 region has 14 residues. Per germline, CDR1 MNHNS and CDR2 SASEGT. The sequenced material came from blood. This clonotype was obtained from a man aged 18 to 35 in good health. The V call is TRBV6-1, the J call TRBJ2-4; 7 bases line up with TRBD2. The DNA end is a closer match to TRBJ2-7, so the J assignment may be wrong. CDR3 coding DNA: TGTGCCAGCACTCTAGCTAGCGGTTCCTACGAGCAGTACTTC. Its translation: CASTLASGSYEQYF.